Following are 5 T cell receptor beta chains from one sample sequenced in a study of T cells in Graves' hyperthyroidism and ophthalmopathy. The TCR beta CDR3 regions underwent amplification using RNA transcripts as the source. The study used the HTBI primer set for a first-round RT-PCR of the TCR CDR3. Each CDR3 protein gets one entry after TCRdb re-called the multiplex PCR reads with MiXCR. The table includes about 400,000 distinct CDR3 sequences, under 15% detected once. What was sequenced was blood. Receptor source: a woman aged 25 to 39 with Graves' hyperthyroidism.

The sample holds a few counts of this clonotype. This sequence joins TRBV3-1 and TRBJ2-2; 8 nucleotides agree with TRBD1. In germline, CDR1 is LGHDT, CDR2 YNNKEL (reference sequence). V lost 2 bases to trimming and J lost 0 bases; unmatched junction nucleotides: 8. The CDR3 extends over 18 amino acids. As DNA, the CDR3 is TGTGCCAGCAGCCAACGGACAGGGCTAATTTCGAACACCGGGGAGCTGTTTTTT. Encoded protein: CASSQRTGLISNTGELFF.

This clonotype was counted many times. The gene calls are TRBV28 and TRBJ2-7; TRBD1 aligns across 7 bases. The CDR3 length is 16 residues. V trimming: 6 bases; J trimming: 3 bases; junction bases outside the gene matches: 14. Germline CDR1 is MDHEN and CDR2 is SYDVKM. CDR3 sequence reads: CASSISPRDSHYEQYF. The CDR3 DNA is TGTGCCAGCAGCATCTCGCCCCGGGACAGCCACTACGAGCAGTACTTC. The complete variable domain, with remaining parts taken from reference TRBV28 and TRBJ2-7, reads DVKVTQSSRYLVKRTGEKVFLECVQDMDHENMFWYRQDPGLGLRLIYFSYDVKMKEKGDIPEGYSVSREKKERFSLILESASTNQTSMYLCASSISPRDSHYEQYFGPGTRLTVT.

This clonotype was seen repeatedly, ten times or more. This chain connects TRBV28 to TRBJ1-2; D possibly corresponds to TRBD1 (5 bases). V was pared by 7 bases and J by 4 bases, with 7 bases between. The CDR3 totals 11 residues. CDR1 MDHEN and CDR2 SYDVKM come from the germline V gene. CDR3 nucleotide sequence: TGTGCCAGCACAGGGTTCTATGGCTACACCTTC. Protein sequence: CASTGFYGYTF.

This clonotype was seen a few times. CDR3 bases: TGTGCCAGCAGTTTATCCGGTTCCTCCAGTGGTACGCAGTATTTT. As protein: CASSLSGSSSGTQYF. V gene TRBV27 combines with J gene TRBJ2-3; the D is unclear. CDR3 length: 15 amino acids. Trimming cost V 0 bases and J 8 bases, with 15 bases left between them. Germline V lookup: CDR1 MNHEY, CDR2 SMNVEV (reference sequence).

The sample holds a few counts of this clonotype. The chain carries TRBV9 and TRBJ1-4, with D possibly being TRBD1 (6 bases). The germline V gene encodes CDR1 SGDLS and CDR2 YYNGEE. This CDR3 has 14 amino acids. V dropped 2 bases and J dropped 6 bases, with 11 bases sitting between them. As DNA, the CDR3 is TGTGCCAGCAGCGTCCAGGGGACGGATGAAAAACTGTTTTTT. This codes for CASSVQGTDEKLFF.